The 21 T cell receptor beta chains below come from one sample, sequenced in a study of cytomegalovirus exposure and HLA in healthy donors (dated by TCRdb to 2016 to 2017). Receptor amplification or capture employed the immunoSEQ multiplex PCR assay. For the multiplex PCR, a mixture combining 60 forward primers for TCR Vbeta segments and 13 reverse primers for TCR Jbeta segments was used. The source is immuneACCESS, and TCRdb retained only in-frame sequences with V and J called. Part of the clones is not carried over; for the studies checked, unresolved V genes explain less than half of this, and the remainder is unexplained. Here the sample has around 40,000 clones; 55% to 75% occur a single time. Less than 20% of the sample rests with the top ten. Sequenced sample: PBMCs. Receptor source: a man aged 45-65 years in good health and CMV-seropositive.

The chain links TRBV7-3 to TRBJ2-3, with a possible D match to TRBD1 (5 bases). The V gene lost 8 bases and the J gene lost 3 bases, with 15 bases spanning the gap. Germline CDR1 SGHTA, CDR2 FQGTGA. CDR3 size: 14 residues. The DNA for the CDR3 is TGTGCCAGCGCGCGAAGGGCAGGGACAGATACGCAGTATTTT. Its translation: CASARRAGTDTQYF.

The genes are TRBV11-2 and TRBJ2-3; the match to TRBD2 covers 8 bases. Germline CDR1 SGHAT, CDR2 FQNNGV. The CDR3 has 15 residues. J gave up 4 bases and V 5 bases, and 8 bases lay outside the gene matches. The CDR3, as DNA: TGTGCCAGCAGCACCGGGAGGGCCGCCCCAGATACGCAGTATTTT. This translates into CASSTGRAAPDTQYF. The full variable domain, in which reference TRBV11-2 and TRBJ2-3 provide the parts outside the CDR3, is EAGVAQSPRYKIIEKRQSVAFWCNPISGHATLYWYQQILGQGPKLLIQFQNNGVVDDSQLPKDRFSAERLKGVDSTLKIQPAKLEDSAVYLCASSTGRAAPDTQYFGPGTRLTVL.

V gene TRBV7-9 combines with J gene TRBJ2-7, with a weak D call TRBD2 (6 bases). V was cut by 5 bases and J by 2 bases, with 13 bases left in between. Germline V lookup: CDR1 SEHNR, CDR2 FQNEAQ (reference sequence). The CDR3 sequence is 14 residues long. This CDR3 reads CASSGGRPPYEQYF. In DNA, the CDR3 is TGTGCCAGCAGCGGGGGGAGGCCCCCCTACGAGCAGTACTTC.

The chain recombines TRBV18 with TRBJ2-7, with D maybe TRBD2 (5 bases). V shed 3 bases and J shed 0 bases, with 6 bases lying between them. The CDR3 runs 13 residues. Per germline, CDR1 KGHSH and CDR2 LQKENI. The CDR3 sequence: CASSPDYSYEQYF. CDR3 DNA: TGTGCCAGCTCACCCGACTACTCCTACGAGCAGTACTTC. Full variable domain (outside the CDR3, taken from reference TRBV18 and TRBJ2-7): NAGVMQNPRHLVRRRGQEARLRCSPMKGHSHVYWYRQLPEEGLKFMVYLQKENIIDESGMPKERFSAEFPKEGPSILRIQQVVRGDSAAYFCASSPDYSYEQYFGPGTRLTVT.

The V call is TRBV9, the J call TRBJ1-1, with D possibly TRBD1 on 6 matching bases. Per the germline V gene, CDR1 is SGDLS and CDR2 is YYNGEE. V lost 0 bases, J lost 4 bases, and 13 bases lay in between. CDR3 length: 15 amino acids. The CDR3 DNA reads as TGTGCCAGCAGCGTAGGGACAGCACCCCCCACTGAAGCTTTCTTT. Translating it yields CASSVGTAPPTEAFF. Complete variable domain (other parts from reference TRBV9 and TRBJ1-1): DSGVTQTPKHLITATGQRVTLRCSPRSGDLSVYWYQQSLDQGLQFLIQYYNGEERAKGNILERFSAQQFPDLHSELNLSSLELGDSALYFCASSVGTAPPTEAFFGQGTRLTVV.

This chain connects TRBV28 to TRBJ2-3, with D hard to call. V lost 1 base to trimming and J lost 5 bases, with 10 bases between them. The V gene's germline CDR1 is MDHEN and CDR2 SYDVKM. CDR3 length: 14 amino acids. The CDR3 region is CASSLFQVQDTQYF. The CDR3 DNA reads as TGTGCCAGCAGTTTATTCCAGGTTCAAGATACGCAGTATTTT.

This chain links TRBV11-2 with TRBJ1-6; a weak D match, TRBD1 (6 bases). This CDR3 has 17 amino acids. Germline CDR1 SGHAT, CDR2 FQNNGV. V shed 0 bases and J shed 7 bases, with 16 bases lying between them. This CDR3 is CASSLEGGWGGNSPLHF. The CDR3 region has the DNA TGTGCCAGCAGCTTAGAAGGGGGTTGGGGGGGGAATTCACCCCTCCACTTT.

The rearrangement links TRBV28 to TRBJ1-6; the D is unclear. Trimming pared 6 bases from V and 0 bases from J, leaving 9 bases between. The CDR3 is 15 amino acids. Germline CDR1 is MDHEN and CDR2 is SYDVKM. As DNA, the CDR3 is TGTGCCAGCAGCCCGCCGAGCTCCTATAATTCACCCCTCCACTTT. Amino acid sequence: CASSPPSSYNSPLHF. The variable domain in full, completed from reference TRBV28 and TRBJ1-6, reads DVKVTQSSRYLVKRTGEKVFLECVQDMDHENMFWYRQDPGLGLRLIYFSYDVKMKEKGDIPEGYSVSREKKERFSLILESASTNQTSMYLCASSPPSSYNSPLHFGNGTRLTVT.

In nucleotides, the CDR3 is TGTGCCAGCAGCTTTGGAGGCAATCAGCCCCAGCATTTT. It is translated as CASSFGGNQPQHF. This chain uses TRBV5-4 with TRBJ1-5; D gene unclear. V was trimmed by 2 bases and J by 2 bases, leaving 5 bases between them. CDR1 and CDR2 (germline): SGHNT, YYREEE (reference sequence). This CDR3 comprises 13 residues.

The chain employs TRBV28 and TRBJ2-3; 9 bases align to TRBD2. Trimming removed 10 bases from V and 7 bases from J; junction bases left unmatched: 3. CDR1 and CDR2 (germline): MDHEN, SYDVKM. The CDR3 spans 11 residues. The CDR3 spells CAISGGNTQYF. CDR3 nucleotides: TGTGCCATCAGCGGGGGGAATACGCAGTATTTT.

This clone has more than one count but fewer than ten. The rearrangement uses TRBV6-5 and TRBJ2-7; 8 nucleotides match TRBD2. There are 16 residues in the CDR3. Trimming at V came to 1 base and at J to 0 bases, leaving 5 bases not matched to a gene. The V gene's germline CDR1 is MNHEY and CDR2 SVGAGI. The CDR3 spells CASSYYRGGSSYEQYF. The CDR3 DNA reads TGTGCCAGCAGTTACTACCGGGGGGGGAGCTCCTACGAGCAGTACTTC.

The chain links TRBV10-3 to TRBJ1-6, with D perhaps TRBD1 (6 bases). CDR3 length: 15 residues. V lost 6 bases and J 8 bases, leaving 17 bases between the germline ends. Germline CDR1 and CDR2: ENHRY and SYGVKD. The CDR3 DNA reads TGTGCCATCAGAGGCGGACAGATGGTGGATTCACCCCTCCACTTT. This codes for CAIRGGQMVDSPLHF.

The rearrangement joins TRBV18 to TRBJ1-6, with 7 bases that match TRBD1. The V gene end was trimmed by 4 bases and the J gene end by 10 bases; junction bases not matched to a gene: 7. CDR3 length: 14 residues. Germline CDR1 and CDR2: KGHSH and LQKENI. The CDR3, as DNA: TGTGCCAGCTCACATGGACAGGCCCCCTCACCCCTCCACTTT. This gives the protein CASSHGQAPSPLHF.

This CDR3 is CASSAPPIVFGLVGEKLFF. Here the CDR3 DNA reads TGTGCCAGCAGTGCCCCCCCTATAGTATTTGGACTGGTCGGGGAAAAACTGTTTTTT. The chain links TRBV6-1 to TRBJ1-4; D unclear. Germline CDR1 and CDR2: MNHNS and SASEGT. V lost 4 bases to trimming and J lost 8 bases, with 29 bases between them. The CDR3 runs to 19 residues.

V gene TRBV9 combines with J gene TRBJ1-6; D is perhaps TRBD1 (5 bases). This CDR3 has 12 amino acids. Germline assignment: CDR1 SGDLS and CDR2 YYNGEE. Trimming took 3 bases from V and 9 from J, leaving 7 bases between them. The CDR3 bases are TGTGCCAGCAGCGCAGGGATTTCACCCCTCCACTTT. Amino acids: CASSAGISPLHF.

The V gene is TRBV7-6, the J gene TRBJ1-3; D might be TRBD1 (5 bases). The CDR3 contains 16 residues. Per the germline V gene, CDR1 is SGHVS and CDR2 is FNYEAQ. V lost 0 bases and J lost 0, with 9 bases in between. For the CDR3, the DNA is TGTGCCAGCAGCTTAGCGTACAGGCTCTCTGGAAACACCATATATTTT. Residues: CASSLAYRLSGNTIYF.

This clone was counted between two and nine times. V gene TRBV10-3 combines with J gene TRBJ2-3; D unresolved. Germline lookup yields CDR1 ENHRY and CDR2 SYGVKD. V lost 2 bases, J lost 0 bases, and 6 bases lay in between. CDR3 size: 14 residues. The CDR3 DNA sequence: TGTGCCATCAGTGAGCATCTAAGCACAGATACGCAGTATTTT. This encodes CAISEHLSTDTQYF.

This clone occurred a few times. The chain is built from TRBV4-2 and TRBJ2-4; TRBD1 agrees at 9 bases. Germline V gene sequence: CDR1 LGHNA, CDR2 YNFKEQ. V was clipped by 2 bases and J by 1 base; unmatched bases: 15. This CDR3 spans 20 amino acids. The CDR3 DNA follows: TGTGCCAGCAGCCAATCCGCTCGAAGGGGGACAGGGAATGCCAAAAACATTCAGTACTTC. Residues: CASSQSARRGTGNAKNIQYF.

The chain employs TRBV7-2 and TRBJ1-1; D ambiguous. V was pared by 3 bases and J by 1 base, with 9 bases between. Germline CDR1 SGHTA, CDR2 FQGNSA. There are 14 residues in the CDR3. CDR3 residues: CASSFVFRNTEAFF. CDR3 DNA: TGTGCCAGCAGCTTTGTCTTTAGGAACACTGAAGCTTTCTTT.

The chain carries TRBV7-8 and TRBJ2-2, with 7 bases matching TRBD1. Germline CDR1 reads SGHVS; CDR2 reads FQNEAQ. The V gene end was trimmed by 5 bases and the J gene end by 7 bases; junction bases not matched to a gene: 4. This CDR3 has 13 amino acids. In nucleotides, the CDR3 is TGTGCCAGCAGCACCTACAGGGGCGGGGAGCTGTTTTTT. Its translation is CASSTYRGGELFF.

J is TRBJ1-1 and V is TRBV7-8; D gene ambiguous. Trimming removed 2 bases at V and 0 bases at J, with 7 bases between. Germline V CDR1 and CDR2: SGHVS, FQNEAQ. The CDR3 spans 14 residues. The CDR3 sequence: CASSLIPMNTEAFF. CDR3 DNA sequence: TGTGCCAGCAGCTTAATCCCAATGAACACTGAAGCTTTCTTT. The full variable domain, completed using reference TRBV7-8 and TRBJ1-1, is GAGVSQSPRYKVAKRGQDVALRCDPISGHVSLFWYQQALGQGPEFLTYFQNEAQLDKSGLPSDRFFAERPEGSVSTLKIQRTQQEDSAVYLCASSLIPMNTEAFFGQGTRLTVV.